This T cell receptor (beta chain) was sequenced in a study of vaccination effects on CD4 cells after COVID-19 (dated by TCRdb to between 2022 and 2023). A note on the overall study: Two doses of either the BNT162b2 or the mRNA-1273 mRNA SARS-CoV-2 vaccine were administered to participants. A total of 9 to 11 COVID-19 convalescent patients and several SARS-CoV-2-naive healthy vaccine recipients were included in the full study. The study compared SARS-CoV-2 spike-specific CD4+ TCR repertoires before and after mRNA vaccination in COVID-19 convalescent patients and infection-naive vaccine recipients. Cultures from other donors in the study were sequenced using the Oncomine TCR Beta short-read assay on an Illumina iSeq 100.

The receptor library was made with the immunoSEQ multiplex PCR assay. TCR beta CDR3 sequencing was performed on DNA from the cultured, isolated CD4+ T cells. On the study's bioinformatics: Non-productive TCR sequences were discarded, and reads were trimmed to the CDR3 region, with only CDR3s of 7 or more amino acids retained. The MANAFEST web app was used to identify antigen-specific clonotypes by comparing expansion in peptide wells with expansion in reference cultures. To be called positive, a clone needed expansion at FDR<0.05 compared with the reference and with all other wells, an odds ratio greater than 5, and a frequency greater than 0.1% in two replicate wells. A clonotype was called cross-reactive if it was significantly expanded both in SARS-CoV-2 spike wells and in at least one common cold coronavirus spike condition. Using the stringdist R package, CDR3 similarity was measured by Levenshtein distance, and unrooted trees were constructed with ape in R 3.6.1. Sourced from immuneACCESS, this table was stored by TCRdb with only in-frame sequences that have V and J called. A share of the clones is absent; for the studies checked, an unresolved V gene accounts for under half, and the remainder has no known explanation. V, J and clone size were drawn from that table, and D and trimming were deduced from the DNA. Here the sample has about 61,000 clones; roughly 76% occur a single time. Less than 3% of the sample is held by the ten biggest clonotypes.

To identify antigen-specific CD4+ T cell clonotypes by their expansion, the ViraFEST assay first stimulated PBMC with viral peptide pools and then applied TCR sequencing. After roughly 11 days of culture, CD4+ T cells were isolated with the EasySep CD4+ T cell isolation kit. The absence of prior SARS-CoV-2 infection in healthy vaccine recipients was confirmed by negative nucleocapsid antibodies before and after vaccination. Roughly 1.9 million PBMC per well were cultured with 9 to 10 ug/ml peptides in IMDM containing about 5% human AB serum, about 9.6 IU/ml IL-2 and gentamicin. Half of the culture medium was replaced with fresh IL-2-containing medium on days 3 and 7. Unless noted otherwise, every peptide stimulation condition was cultured in triplicate wells. Using Ficoll-Paque Plus gradient centrifugation, PBMC were separated from whole blood and then either used fresh or cryopreserved at -140C. The spike proteins of SARS-CoV-2 and of the common cold coronaviruses HCoV-NL63, HCoV-OC43 and HCoV-229E were spanned by overlapping peptide pools. Genomic DNA was extracted from cultured CD4+ T cells with the QIAamp micro DNA kit.

V and J lose 1 base and 5 bases, and a span of 14 bases separates them. The germline V gene gives CDR1 as KGHSH and CDR2 as LQKENI. The CDR3, from cysteine to phenylalanine, totals 16 residues. This entry keeps only the CDR3 DNA: 48 bases, framed from base 1. What the work shows at the level of the full study, not this receptor alone: Both infection-induced and vaccine-induced clones contracted markedly at late post-vaccination timepoints, which is consistent with waning T cell responses. Among healthy vaccine recipients, nearly all vaccine-induced clones were SARS-CoV-2 mono-reactive, and only 1 of 255 was cross-reactive with common cold coronaviruses. Limitations of the study were the small number of convalescent patients and the absence of early post-infection timepoints.

As concerns this clone: The antigen this receptor binds is unknown. No base-level quality is on record; no much larger clone is a single base apart.

The receptor was isolated from a human donor who received a COVID-19 vaccine. Here the sequenced sample was CD4+ T cells from PBMCs cultured with HCoV-229E spike peptides, taken before COVID-19 vaccination. Read against the paper, the sample's cell subset or site label means: HCoV-229E spike overlapping peptide pool stimulation. The V and J genes are TRBV18 and TRBJ2-2; the D segment could be TRBD2, given 5 matching bases. This receptor has the CDR3 CASSPQTHRGTGELFF. The nucleotides read TGTGCCAGCTCACCACAGACCCACCGAGGGACCGGGGAGCTGTTTTTT.